Included here is one T cell receptor beta chain sequence, with context. This record comes from a study of blood T cell repertoires in COVID-19. Original handling: Amplification from reference gene primers served as the basis for estimated nucleated cell counts. Clones were sequenced by immunoSEQ multiplex PCR, and TCRdb holds only the in-frame ones, with some missing. From that table come the V and J calls and clone size; the DNA was used to work out D and trimming. The sample lists roughly 100,000 clones, about two thirds occurring once. The V gene end was trimmed by 6 bases and the J gene end by 6 bases; junction bases not matched to a gene: 14. Germline loops: CDR1 SGHRS, CDR2 YFSETQ. CDR3 length equals 16 residues.

This clonotype originated in a human donor with acute or convalescent COVID-19. The donor label of this sample is uncertain. Material: peripheral blood. This chain links TRBV5-1 with TRBJ1-1; 10 positions agree with TRBD1. CDR3 sequence: CASTPGTGQGRAEAFF. The DNA of the CDR3 is TGCGCCAGCACTCCTGGAACGGGACAGGGGAGGGCTGAAGCTTTCTTT.